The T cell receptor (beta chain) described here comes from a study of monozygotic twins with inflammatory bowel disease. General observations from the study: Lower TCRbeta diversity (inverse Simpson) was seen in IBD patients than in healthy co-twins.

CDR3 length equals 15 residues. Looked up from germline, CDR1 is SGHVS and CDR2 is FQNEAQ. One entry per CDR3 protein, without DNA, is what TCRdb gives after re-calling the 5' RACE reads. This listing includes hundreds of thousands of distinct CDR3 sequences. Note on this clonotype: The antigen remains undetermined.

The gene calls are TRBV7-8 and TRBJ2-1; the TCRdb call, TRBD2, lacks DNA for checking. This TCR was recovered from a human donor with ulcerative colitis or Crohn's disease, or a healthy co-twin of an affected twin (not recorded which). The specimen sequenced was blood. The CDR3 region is CASSLSGLAGGPTFF.